This T cell receptor beta chain was identified in a study of blood T cell repertoires in COVID-19 (dated by TCRdb to the early 2020s). Study-wide context: Samples from collaborators originated in the United States, Italy and Spain and spanned both the acute and convalescent phases of COVID-19. Where available, HLA class I and class II types were obtained from metadata supplied by the sample provider rather than from assay-based typing. The samples were drawn from the first 160 participants of the ongoing ImmuneRACE study and from some 1,300 subjects provided by 6 global collaborators. The repertoires were made available in a free public database intended to serve as a resource for research on the immune response to SARS-CoV-2. The dataset comprised deeply sampled blood TCRbeta repertoires from subjects exposed to, actively infected with, or recovered from COVID-19. The material from the prospective study consisted of cDNA or gDNA derived from T cells, B-cell-depleted T cells, or PBMCs. Sample metadata almost always included a de-identified subject ID, COVID-19 status, age in years and sex.

Overall study results and their limits: The amount of clinical and demographic metadata varied by source and participant and was provided uncurated.

The immunoSEQ Assay, a bias-controlled multiplex PCR, was used to amplify TCRbeta CDR3 regions from genomic DNA. As for the authors' bioinformatics: Within the assay, amplification of reference gene primers was used to estimate how many nucleated cells each sample contained. To quantify the absolute abundance of each unique TCRbeta CDR3 rearrangement, sequence reads were collapsed and filtered. For each sample, productive Simpson clonality was calculated as the square root of Simpson's diversity index across productive rearrangements. What TCRdb holds here is the immuneACCESS table cut down to in-frame rearrangements. Part of the clones is not present; checked against another copy, under half of the missing clones reflect an unresolved V gene, and the others are unexplained. The DNA gave D and trimming, while V, J and clone size come from that table. This sample is represented by approximately 76,000 clones; approximately 88% of them were singletons. Under 9.5% of the sample comes from the top ten.

To note about this clone: Which antigen it targets is not known. Base quality data are lacking; no much larger clone is found one base away.

Collaborating institutions collected whole blood in K2EDTA tubes following their own protocols. Collaborator samples were shipped for TCRbeta analysis as frozen whole blood, isolated PBMCs, or DNA extracted from either sample type. Measured from the cysteine to the phenylalanine, the CDR3 is 14 residues long. Just CDR3 DNA is preserved here, 42 bases in frame from base 1. Relative to germline, V is 7 bases shorter and J is 5 bases shorter, with 14 bases between their ends. CDR1 and CDR2 (LNHDA, SQIVND) derive from the germline V gene (reference sequence). The sequence was obtained from a man aged 25 to 40 with acute or convalescent COVID-19. The sequence links TRBV19 to TRBJ2-2; TRBD1 might be the D gene, on 5 matching bases. Material: peripheral blood. The sequenced DNA: TGTGCCAGTAACTCAGGGTGGGAAACCGGGGAGCTGTTTTTT. It translates to CASNSGWETGELFF.